This TCR beta chain appears in the sequencing data of a study of blood T cell repertoires in COVID-19. This clone was picked up a small number of times. Here immunoSEQ multiplex PCR was the method, and the copy in TCRdb shows in-frame clones only, minus some. The sample lists around 110,000 clones; 80% to 85% were seen once. This CDR3 has 16 residues. Germline V gene data show CDR1 as LGHNA and CDR2 as YNFKEQ. V was cut by 0 bases and J by 2 bases, with 11 bases left in between. This receptor was obtained from a young woman who had recovered from COVID-19. This chain uses TRBV4-2 with TRBJ2-1; TRBD2 is a possible D gene (5 bases). What was sequenced was PBMCs or T cells enriched from blood (not recorded which). For the CDR3, the DNA is TGTGCCAGCAGCCAAGATCAAGCGGAGGCCTACAATGAGCAGTTCTTC. Protein: CASSQDQAEAYNEQFF.